This T cell receptor beta chain came from a study of T cell responses to AZD1222 COVID-19 vaccine. Broader study findings: It should be noted that donors were predominantly white British and more often female, and clonal diversity was possibly underestimated.

TCRdb keeps only in-frame clones here, not all; method: immunoSEQ multiplex PCR. The sample has about 120,000 clones, approximately 85% seen once. Remarks on this clone: Its antigen is as yet unknown.

CDR3 length: 14 residues. V shed 3 bases and J shed 9 bases, with 16 bases lying between them. The germline V gene encodes CDR1 SGHKS and CDR2 YYEKEE (reference sequence). The chain uses TRBV5-5 and TRBJ1-5; possibly TRBD1 for D (5 bases). Specimen: peripheral blood, collected on day 0 of MenACWY control vaccination. This clonotype originated in an adult in good health. As DNA, the CDR3 is TGTGCCAGCAGCTGGGGCCCGACTGAGTGGCCCCAGCATTTT. Amino acids: CASSWGPTEWPQHF.